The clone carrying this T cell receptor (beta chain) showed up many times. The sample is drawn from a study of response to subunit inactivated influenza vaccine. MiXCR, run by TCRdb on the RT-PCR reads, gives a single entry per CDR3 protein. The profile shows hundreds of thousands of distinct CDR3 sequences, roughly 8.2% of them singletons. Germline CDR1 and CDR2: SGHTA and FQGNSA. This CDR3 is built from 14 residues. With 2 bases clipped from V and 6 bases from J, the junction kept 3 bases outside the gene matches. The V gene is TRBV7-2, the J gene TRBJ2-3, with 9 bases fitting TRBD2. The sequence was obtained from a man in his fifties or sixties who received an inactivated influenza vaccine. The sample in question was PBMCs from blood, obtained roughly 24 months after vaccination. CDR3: CASSLRRGGDTQYF. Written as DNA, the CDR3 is TGTGCCAGCAGCTTAAGGCGGGGGGGGGATACGCAGTATTTT.